Listed below are T cell receptor beta chains from one sample, sequenced in a study of a mutant IDH1 vaccine in newly diagnosed glioma. Data came from immunoSEQ multiplex PCR; TCRdb stores just in-frame clones and leaves some out. The sample lists about 94,000 clones, 89% occurring once. Their recognized antigens are unknown. The specimen comprised PBMCs, sampled from a glioma patient whose treatment included an IDH1 peptide vaccine. The receptor set was obtained from a woman aged 45-65 years with glioma. CDR3s include the opening cysteine and the closing phenylalanine or tryptophan. The D gene is left open where the match is weak. Clone size is given for some rows only: seen once, a few or many times, or a class if the clone is expanded.

>-|TRBV4-1|-|TRBJ1-5
CASSQDSVGYNQPQHF
TGCGCCAGCAGCCAAGACTCCGTGGGGTACAATCAGCCCCAGCATTTT
>TRBD1|TRBV9|-|TRBJ2-4
CASSAGGKGNIQYF
TGTGCCAGCAGCGCAGGGGGCAAGGGAAACATTCAGTACTTC
>-|TRBV5-1|-|TRBJ2-4
CASSLQAVAKNIQYF
TGCGCCAGCAGCTTACAAGCGGTAGCCAAAAACATTCAGTACTTC
>-|TRBV28|-|TRBJ2-1
CASSFRGNEQFF
TGTGCCAGCAGTTTCAGGGGCAATGAGCAGTTCTTC
>-|TRBV6-1|-|TRBJ2-1
CASSDEGPTYNEQFF
TGTGCCAGCAGTGATGAGGGGCCGACCTACAATGAGCAGTTCTTC
>-|TRBV28|-|TRBJ2-1
CASSFLSGNEQFF
TGTGCCAGCAGTTTCCTCTCGGGTAATGAGCAGTTCTTC
>TRBD2|TRBV27|-|TRBJ2-2
CASSSSPTYSGINRRGELFF
TGTGCCAGCAGTTCTAGCCCAACTTATAGCGGGATTAATAGACGGGGGGAGCTGTTTTTT
>TRBD1|TRBV15|-|TRBJ1-4
CATSDRTGGNEKLFF
TGTGCCACCAGCGATCGAACAGGGGGTAACGAAAAACTGTTTTTT
>-|TRBV12-5|medium-sized|TRBJ1-5
CASGSEGNQPQHF
TGTGCTAGTGGTTCAGAGGGCAATCAGCCCCAGCATTTT
>-|TRBV9|-|TRBJ1-1
CASSVAGTVGTEAFF
TGTGCCAGCAGCGTAGCAGGGACGGTGGGCACTGAAGCTTTCTTT
>-|TRBV28|-|TRBJ2-2
CASNSPGELFF
TGTGCCAGCAATAGCCCCGGGGAGCTGTTTTTT
>-|TRBV9|few|TRBJ1-2
CASSVGVGGYTF
TGTGCCAGCAGCGTAGGGGTAGGGGGCTACACCTTC
>-|TRBV7-8|-|TRBJ1-1
CASSKVGDTEAFF
TGTGCCAGCAGCAAGGTCGGGGACACTGAAGCTTTCTTT
>-|TRBV5-6|once|TRBJ1-1
CASSFNRDLVTEAFF
TGTGCCAGCAGCTTCAACAGGGATTTGGTGACTGAAGCTTTCTTT
>-|TRBV4-1|-|TRBJ2-7
CASSRRLERSFEQYF
TGCGCCAGCAGCCGGAGACTAGAACGGTCGTTTGAGCAGTACTTC
>-|TRBV6-6|once|TRBJ2-5
CASSIGIGPYQETQYF
TGTGCCAGCAGTATAGGGATAGGGCCCTACCAAGAGACCCAGTACTTC
>-|TRBV6-5|once|TRBJ2-5
CASSYSPQTQYF
TGTGCCAGCAGTTACTCGCCACAGACCCAGTACTTC
>-|TRBV28|-|TRBJ2-7
CASSSGAGARAYEQYF
TGTGCCAGCAGTTCCGGCGCCGGAGCGAGAGCCTACGAGCAGTACTTC
>-|TRBV30|-|TRBJ2-1
CAWCRGGWYNEQFF
TGTGCCTGGTGCCGCGGAGGATGGTACAATGAGCAGTTCTTC
>-|TRBV5-6|-|TRBJ2-6
CASSLRGGGANVLTF
TGTGCCAGCAGCTTGCGGGGCGGTGGGGCCAACGTCCTGACTTTC
>-|TRBV20-1|-|TRBJ2-1
CSAMGSDEQFF
TGCAGTGCCATGGGGAGTGATGAGCAGTTCTTC
>-|TRBV19|-|TRBJ1-5
CASTARHRVSNQPQHF
TGTGCCAGTACTGCTAGGCACAGAGTGAGCAATCAGCCCCAGCATTTT
>TRBD1|TRBV27|-|TRBJ2-7
CASSLTGTGWNEQYF
TGTGCCAGCAGTTTAACCGGGACAGGGTGGAACGAGCAGTACTTC
>-|TRBV6-5|-|TRBJ1-2
CASKPTNYGYTF
TGTGCCAGCAAACCGACTAACTATGGCTACACCTTC
>-|TRBV28|-|TRBJ2-7
CASSQGQFYEQYF
TGTGCCAGCAGTCAGGGTCAGTTCTACGAGCAGTACTTC
>-|TRBV4-2|-|TRBJ2-3
CASSQRSGDTQYF
TGTGCCAGCAGCCAGCGATCAGGGGATACGCAGTATTTT
>-|TRBV6-5|-|TRBJ2-7
CASSKGGHDGEQYF
TGTGCCAGCAGTAAAGGGGGTCACGACGGAGAGCAGTACTTC
>-|TRBV30|once|TRBJ1-3
CAWRDSGGPGNTIYF
TGTGCCTGGAGGGACAGTGGGGGGCCGGGAAACACCATATATTTT
>-|TRBV4-2|-|TRBJ2-7
CASSQDSPPYEQYF
TGTGCCAGCAGCCAAGACTCCCCCCCCTACGAGCAGTACTTC
>TRBD2|TRBV2|-|TRBJ2-5
CASNEISGSIKTQYF
TGTGCCAGCAATGAAATTAGCGGGTCGATTAAGACCCAGTACTTC
>-|TRBV4-1|-|TRBJ1-5
CASSQDRGQPQHF
TGCGCCAGCAGCCAAGATCGGGGTCAGCCCCAGCATTTT
>TRBD2|TRBV27|-|TRBJ2-7
CASSSGEGIYEQYF
TGTGCCAGCAGTTCCGGGGAGGGAATCTACGAGCAGTACTTC
>-|TRBV27|-|TRBJ1-2
CASSLSKSGYGYTF
TGTGCCAGCAGTTTATCGAAGTCAGGGTATGGCTACACCTTC
>-|TRBV4-1|-|TRBJ2-7
CASSQRGDGYEQYF
TGCGCCAGCAGCCAAAGAGGGGATGGATACGAGCAGTACTTC
>TRBD1|TRBV29-1|-|TRBJ2-1
CSVEGSDRQYNEQFF
TGCAGCGTTGAAGGGTCGGACAGGCAATACAATGAGCAGTTCTTC
>-|TRBV6-5|-|TRBJ1-1
CASILRRGSEAFF
TGTGCCAGCATTCTCAGGAGGGGTTCTGAAGCTTTCTTT
>TRBD1|TRBV7-9|-|TRBJ2-7
CASSARTGSSYEQYF
TGTGCCAGCAGCGCCCGGACAGGGAGCTCCTACGAGCAGTACTTC
>TRBD1|TRBV19|-|TRBJ1-4
CASSRDRVTNEKLFF
TGTGCCAGTAGTAGGGACAGGGTTACTAATGAAAAACTGTTTTTT
>-|TRBV4-2|-|TRBJ2-7
CASSQERGNEGHEQYF
TGTGCCAGCAGCCAAGAGCGCGGTAATGAAGGTCACGAGCAGTACTTC
>-|TRBV6-5|-|TRBJ2-7
CATSIGPATYEQYF
TGTGCCACCTCCATTGGACCAGCAACCTACGAGCAGTACTTC
>TRBD2|TRBV29-1|-|TRBJ2-7
CSVLLAGSSYEQYF
TGCAGCGTCCTACTAGCGGGGAGCTCCTACGAGCAGTACTTC
>-|TRBV9|-|TRBJ1-1
CASSAEGGTEAFF
TGTGCCAGCAGCGCCGAAGGGGGCACTGAAGCTTTCTTT
>-|TRBV19|-|TRBJ1-2
CASRPGTLYGYTF
TGTGCCAGTAGACCTGGGACACTCTATGGCTACACCTTC
>TRBD2|TRBV10-3|-|TRBJ2-7
CAISEWAGEGYEQYF
TGTGCCATCAGTGAGTGGGCGGGAGAGGGCTACGAGCAGTACTTC
>TRBD1|TRBV11-1|-|TRBJ1-2
CASSSTGVNYGYTF
TGTGCCAGCAGTTCGACAGGGGTTAACTATGGCTACACCTTC
>-|TRBV20-1|-|TRBJ1-2
CSASDRYGYTF
TGCAGTGCTAGTGACAGATATGGCTACACCTTC
>-|TRBV7-3|-|TRBJ2-1
CASSSSSSSYNEQFF
TGTGCCAGCAGCTCATCTTCAAGCTCCTACAATGAGCAGTTCTTC
>TRBD2|TRBV9|-|TRBJ2-1
CASSAGTSGRNEQFF
TGTGCCAGCAGCGCCGGGACTAGCGGGAGAAATGAGCAGTTCTTC
>-|TRBV4-2|-|TRBJ2-1
CASSQDAKFGAYNEQFF
TGTGCCAGCAGCCAAGATGCTAAGTTCGGGGCTTACAATGAGCAGTTCTTC